The 10 T cell receptor beta chains below were found in one sample sequenced in a study of shared clonotypes between healthy human individuals. Here immunoSEQ multiplex PCR was the method, and the copy in TCRdb shows in-frame clones only, minus some. Here the sample spans approximately 350,000 clones, 90% to 97% being singletons. Sequenced material: memory CD8+ T cells sorted from blood. Subset: CD45RO+ cells pooled with CCR7-negative TemRA cells. The receptors originated from a man aged 25-40 years in good health.

The chain couples TRBV7-9 to TRBJ2-6, with D uncertain. Germline V gene data show CDR1 as SEHNR and CDR2 as FQNEAQ (reference sequence). V gave up 4 bases and J gave up 8 bases, with 12 bases separating them. CDR3 length equals 14 residues. This chain's CDR3 is CASSWLVKTNVLTF. The CDR3 coding sequence is TGTGCCAGCAGCTGGCTTGTAAAGACCAACGTCCTGACTTTC.

The chain uses TRBV5-1 and TRBJ2-5; the D gene is possibly TRBD2 (6 bases). Germline CDR1 SGHRS, CDR2 YFSETQ. With 1 base removed from V and 2 bases from J, the gap between germline ends came to 9 bases. The CDR3 loop spans 14 amino acids. The CDR3 loop reads CASSLWGDQETQYF. In DNA form, the CDR3 reads TGCGCCAGCAGCTTGTGGGGGGATCAAGAGACCCAGTACTTC.

In this sample, this clone turned up once. CDR3: CASSESVLRVSYEQYF. The CDR3 nucleotides are TGCGCCAGCAGTGAGTCCGTACTCCGGGTCTCCTACGAGCAGTACTTC. This chain links TRBV10-1 with TRBJ2-7; D remains ambiguous. Germline V gene sequence: CDR1 WNHNN, CDR2 SYGVQD (reference sequence). V was trimmed by 0 bases and J by 0 bases, leaving 12 bases between them. This CDR3 region has 16 residues.

This chain joins TRBV6-1 and TRBJ2-3; 11 bases are shared with TRBD1. The trim removed 5 bases at V and 5 bases at J, leaving 3 bases unmatched. The CDR3 has 14 amino acids. From germline, CDR1 is MNHNS and CDR2 SASEGT. CDR3 bases: TGTGCCAGCAGTTGGACAGGGGGCATAGATACGCAGTATTTT. It is translated as CASSWTGGIDTQYF.

The chain recombines TRBV28 with TRBJ2-7; D is uncertain. Germline CDR1 is MDHEN and CDR2 is SYDVKM. The CDR3 is 13 amino acids. Trimming cost V 1 base and J 3 bases, with 7 bases left between them. The CDR3 here is CASSLSILYEQYF. As DNA, the CDR3 is TGTGCCAGCAGTTTATCTATACTCTACGAGCAGTACTTC.

About this clone itself: Germline is not matched at one junction end, which may reflect a read error. The chain has TRBV7-7 and TRBJ2-7, with D tentatively TRBD2 (6 bases). Germline lookup yields CDR1 SSHAT and CDR2 FNYEAQ (reference sequence). The CDR3 totals 14 residues. This CDR3 reads CASSLKCTGDEQYF. CDR3 DNA sequence: TGTGCTAGCAGCTTAAAATGTACGGGGGACGAGCAGTACTTC.

The chain has TRBV28 and TRBJ1-1; TRBD1 is a possible D gene (5 bases). Between the trimmed V and J ends, which lost 5 bases and 8 bases, there was a span of 21 bases. Germline loops: CDR1 MDHEN, CDR2 SYDVKM. There are 15 residues in the CDR3. CDR3 amino acids: CASSGGWGLGFEAFF. CDR3 bases: TGTGCCAGCAGTGGAGGCTGGGGGTTGGGGTTCGAAGCTTTCTTT.

J is TRBJ2-1 and V is TRBV11-2; 8 nucleotides align to TRBD2. J lost 7 bases, V lost 2 bases, and 7 bases had no gene match. This CDR3 is 15 amino acids long. In germline, CDR1 is SGHAT, CDR2 FQNNGV. The CDR3 bases are TGTGCCAGCAGCTTATATACGGGAGGGCCAAATGAGCAGTTCTTC. As protein: CASSLYTGGPNEQFF.

This chain uses TRBV6-5 with TRBJ2-1; the D gene could be TRBD1 or TRBD2 (5 bases each). Trimming took 8 bases from V and 6 from J, leaving 17 bases between them. Germline CDR1 MNHEY, CDR2 SVGAGI. The CDR3 loop spans 14 amino acids. The DNA of the CDR3 is TGTGCCAGCGGGCTTACTAGGGGTCGCAATGAGCAGTTCTTC. Translated, it gives CASGLTRGRNEQFF.

V usage is TRBV15 and J usage is TRBJ1-5; D uncertain. V dropped 0 bases and J dropped 5 bases, with 5 bases sitting between them. Germline lookup yields CDR1 LNHNV and CDR2 YYDKDF (reference sequence). CDR3 length equals 13 residues. The CDR3 DNA is TGTGCCACCAGCAGAGATACCGATCAGCCCCAGCATTTT. Amino acids: CATSRDTDQPQHF.